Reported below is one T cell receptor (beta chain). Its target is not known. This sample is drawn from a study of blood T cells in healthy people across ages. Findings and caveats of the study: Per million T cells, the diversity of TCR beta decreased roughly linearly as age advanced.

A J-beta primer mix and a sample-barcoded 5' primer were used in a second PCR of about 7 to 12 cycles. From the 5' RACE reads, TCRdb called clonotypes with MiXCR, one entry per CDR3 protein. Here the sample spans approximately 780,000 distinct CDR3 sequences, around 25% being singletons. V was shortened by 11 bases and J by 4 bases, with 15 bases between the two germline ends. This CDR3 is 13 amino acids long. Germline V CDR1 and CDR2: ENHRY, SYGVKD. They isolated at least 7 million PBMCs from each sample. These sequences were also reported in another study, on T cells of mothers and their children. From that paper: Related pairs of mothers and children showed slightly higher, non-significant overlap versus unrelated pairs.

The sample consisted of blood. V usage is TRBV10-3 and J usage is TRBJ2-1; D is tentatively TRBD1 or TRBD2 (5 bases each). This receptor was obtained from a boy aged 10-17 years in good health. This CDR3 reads CAAGDRLYNEQFF. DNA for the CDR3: TGTGCCGCCGGGGACCGTCTTTACAATGAGCAGTTCTTC.